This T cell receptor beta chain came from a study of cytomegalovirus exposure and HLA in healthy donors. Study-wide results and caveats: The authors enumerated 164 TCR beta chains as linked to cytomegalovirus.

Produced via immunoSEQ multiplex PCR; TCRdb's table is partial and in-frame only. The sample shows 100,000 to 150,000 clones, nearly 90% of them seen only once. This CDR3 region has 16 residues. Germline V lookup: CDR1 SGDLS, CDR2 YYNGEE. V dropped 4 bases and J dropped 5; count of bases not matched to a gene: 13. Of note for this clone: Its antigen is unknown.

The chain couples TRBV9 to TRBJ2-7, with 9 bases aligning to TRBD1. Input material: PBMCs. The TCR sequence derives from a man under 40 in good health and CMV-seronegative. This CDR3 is CASSPQEETGGHEQYF. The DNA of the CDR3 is TGTGCCAGCAGCCCGCAGGAGGAGACAGGGGGTCACGAGCAGTACTTC.